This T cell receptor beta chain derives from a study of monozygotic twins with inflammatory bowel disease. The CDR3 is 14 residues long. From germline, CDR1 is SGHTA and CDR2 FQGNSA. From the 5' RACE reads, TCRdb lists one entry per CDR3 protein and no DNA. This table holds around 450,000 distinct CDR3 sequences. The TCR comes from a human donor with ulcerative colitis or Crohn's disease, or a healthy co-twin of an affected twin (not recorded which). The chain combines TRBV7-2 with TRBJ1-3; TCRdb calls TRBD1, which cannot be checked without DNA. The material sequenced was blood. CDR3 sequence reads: CASSLRGQEDTIYF.